Below, one T cell receptor beta chain is given with its context. Here immunoSEQ multiplex PCR was the method, and the copy in TCRdb shows in-frame clones only, minus some. The data hold under 200,000 clones, with 90% to 95% observed a single time. The CDR3 length is 14 residues. V shed 5 bases, J shed 6 bases, and the junction held 7 bases outside the gene matches. Germline assignment: CDR1 LNHDA and CDR2 SQIVND (reference sequence). This sample was taken from a study of T cell responses to AZD1222 COVID-19 vaccine. This receptor was taken from an adult who received the AZD1222 COVID-19 vaccine. The sample consisted of peripheral blood, taken 28 days after the second AZD1222 dose. The chain uses TRBV19 and TRBJ1-2; TRBD1 matches 9 bases. Here the CDR3 DNA reads TGTGCCAGTAGTCCCTGGACAGGGGAGGATGGCTACACCTTC. It codes for CASSPWTGEDGYTF. Full variable domain (remainder filled in from reference TRBV19 and TRBJ1-2): DGGITQSPKYLFRKEGQNVTLSCEQNLNHDAMYWYRQDPGQGLRLIYYSQIVNDFQKGDIAEGYSVSREKKESFPLTVTSAQKNPTAFYLCASSPWTGEDGYTFGSGTRLTVV.